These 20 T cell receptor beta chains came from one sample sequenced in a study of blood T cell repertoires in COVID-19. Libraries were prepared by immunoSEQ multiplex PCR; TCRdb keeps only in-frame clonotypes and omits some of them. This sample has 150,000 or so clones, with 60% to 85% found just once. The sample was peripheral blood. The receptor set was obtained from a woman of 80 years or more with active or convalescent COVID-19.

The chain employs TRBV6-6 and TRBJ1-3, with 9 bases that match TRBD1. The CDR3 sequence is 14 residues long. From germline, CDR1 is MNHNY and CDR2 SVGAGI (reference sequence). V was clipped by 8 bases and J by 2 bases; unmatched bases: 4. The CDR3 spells CASSWDRAGNTIYF. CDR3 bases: TGTGCCAGCTCGTGGGACAGGGCTGGAAACACCATATATTTT.

CDR3 protein: CASSVLADSGYTF. The CDR3 DNA reads TGTGCCAGCAGTGTTCTAGCAGACTCTGGCTACACCTTC. This chain links TRBV2 with TRBJ1-2; D uncertain. V was cut by 4 bases and J by 7 bases, with 13 bases left in between. The CDR3 runs to 13 residues. Germline loops: CDR1 SNHLY, CDR2 FYNNEI.

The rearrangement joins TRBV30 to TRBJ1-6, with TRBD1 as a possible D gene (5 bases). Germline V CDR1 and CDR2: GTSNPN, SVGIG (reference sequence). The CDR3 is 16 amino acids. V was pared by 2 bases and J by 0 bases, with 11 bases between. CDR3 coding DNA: TGTGCCTGGAGTCCCGGGGGAAGCTCCTATAATTCACCCCTCCACTTT. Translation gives CAWSPGGSSYNSPLHF.

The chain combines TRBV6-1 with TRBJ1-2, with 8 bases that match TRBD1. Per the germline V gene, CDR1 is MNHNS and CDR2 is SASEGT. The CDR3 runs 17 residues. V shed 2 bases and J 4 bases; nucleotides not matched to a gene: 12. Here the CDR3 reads CASSERTGSPLGYGYTF. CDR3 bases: TGTGCCAGCAGTGAAAGGACAGGGAGCCCTCTAGGCTATGGCTACACCTTC.

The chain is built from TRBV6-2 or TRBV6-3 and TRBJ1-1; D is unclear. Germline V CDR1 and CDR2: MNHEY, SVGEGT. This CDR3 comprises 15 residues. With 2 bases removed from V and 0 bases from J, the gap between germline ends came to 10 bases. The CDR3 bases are TGTGCCAGCAGTTACCGACAAACCTTGAACACTGAAGCTTTCTTT. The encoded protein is CASSYRQTLNTEAFF.

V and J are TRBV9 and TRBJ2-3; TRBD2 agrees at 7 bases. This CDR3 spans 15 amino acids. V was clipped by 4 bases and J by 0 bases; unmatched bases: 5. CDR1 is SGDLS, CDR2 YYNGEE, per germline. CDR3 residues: CASSQGSGSTDTQYF. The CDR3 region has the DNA TGTGCCAGCAGCCAGGGTAGCGGGAGCACAGATACGCAGTATTTT.

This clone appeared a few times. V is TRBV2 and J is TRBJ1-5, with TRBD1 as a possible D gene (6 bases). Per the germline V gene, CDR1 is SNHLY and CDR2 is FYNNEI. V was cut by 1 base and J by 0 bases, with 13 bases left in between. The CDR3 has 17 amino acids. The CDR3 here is CASSEGQGILSNQPQHF. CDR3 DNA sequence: TGTGCCAGCAGTGAAGGCCAGGGGATTCTTAGCAATCAGCCCCAGCATTTT.

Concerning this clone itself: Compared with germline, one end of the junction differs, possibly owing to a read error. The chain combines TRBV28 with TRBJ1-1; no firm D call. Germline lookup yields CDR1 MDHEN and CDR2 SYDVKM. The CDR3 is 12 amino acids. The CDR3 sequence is CASRGEDGEGLF. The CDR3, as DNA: TGTGCCAGCAGAGGAGAGGACGGGGAAGGTCTCTTT.

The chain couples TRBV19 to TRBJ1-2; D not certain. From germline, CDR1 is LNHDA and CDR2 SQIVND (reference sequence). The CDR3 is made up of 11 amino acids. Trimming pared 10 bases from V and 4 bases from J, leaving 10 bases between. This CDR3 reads CATREFYGYTF. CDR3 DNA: TGTGCCACTCGCGAGTTCTATGGCTACACCTTC. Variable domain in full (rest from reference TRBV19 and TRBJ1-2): DGGITQSPKYLFRKEGQNVTLSCEQNLNHDAMYWYRQDPGQGLRLIYYSQIVNDFQKGDIAEGYSVSREKKESFPLTVTSAQKNPTAFYLCATREFYGYTFGSGTRLTVV.

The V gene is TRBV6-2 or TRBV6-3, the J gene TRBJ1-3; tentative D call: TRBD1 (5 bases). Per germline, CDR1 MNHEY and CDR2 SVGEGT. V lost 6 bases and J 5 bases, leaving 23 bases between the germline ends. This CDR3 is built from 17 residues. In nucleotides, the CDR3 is TGTGCCAGCAGCCGTGGGGCCAGCGCGACGATCCGAAACACCATATATTTT. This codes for CASSRGASATIRNTIYF.

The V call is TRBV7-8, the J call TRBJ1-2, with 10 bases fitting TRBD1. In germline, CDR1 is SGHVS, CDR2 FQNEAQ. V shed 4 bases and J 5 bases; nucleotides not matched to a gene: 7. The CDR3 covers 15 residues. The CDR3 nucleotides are TGTGCCAGCAGCTCACAGACAGGGGGCAAATATGGCTACACCTTC. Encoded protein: CASSSQTGGKYGYTF.

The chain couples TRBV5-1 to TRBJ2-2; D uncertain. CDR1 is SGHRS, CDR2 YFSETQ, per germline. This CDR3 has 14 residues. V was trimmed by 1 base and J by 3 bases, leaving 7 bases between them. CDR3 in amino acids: CASSLRSDTGELFF. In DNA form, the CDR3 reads TGCGCCAGCAGCTTGCGGAGTGACACCGGGGAGCTGTTTTTT.

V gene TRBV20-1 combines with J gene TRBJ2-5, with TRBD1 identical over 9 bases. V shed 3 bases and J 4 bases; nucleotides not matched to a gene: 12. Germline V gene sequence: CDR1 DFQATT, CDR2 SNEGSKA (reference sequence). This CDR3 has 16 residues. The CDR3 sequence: CSASGTGRLGGETQYF. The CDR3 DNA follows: TGCAGTGCTAGTGGGACAGGGAGATTAGGCGGAGAGACCCAGTACTTC.

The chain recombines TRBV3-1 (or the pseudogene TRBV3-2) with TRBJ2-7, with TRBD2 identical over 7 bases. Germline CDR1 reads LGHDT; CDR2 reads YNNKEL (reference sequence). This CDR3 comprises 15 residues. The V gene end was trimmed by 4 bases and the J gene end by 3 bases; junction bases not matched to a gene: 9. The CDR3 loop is CASSRRSGGGYEQYF. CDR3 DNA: TGTGCCAGCAGCCGACGGTCGGGGGGAGGCTACGAGCAGTACTTC.

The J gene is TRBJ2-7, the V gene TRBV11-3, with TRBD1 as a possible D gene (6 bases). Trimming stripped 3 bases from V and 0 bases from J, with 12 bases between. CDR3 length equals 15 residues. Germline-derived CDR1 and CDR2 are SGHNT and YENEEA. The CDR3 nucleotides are TGTGCCAGCAGCTTGGGACGGGACACCTCCTACGAGCAGTACTTC. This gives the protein CASSLGRDTSYEQYF.

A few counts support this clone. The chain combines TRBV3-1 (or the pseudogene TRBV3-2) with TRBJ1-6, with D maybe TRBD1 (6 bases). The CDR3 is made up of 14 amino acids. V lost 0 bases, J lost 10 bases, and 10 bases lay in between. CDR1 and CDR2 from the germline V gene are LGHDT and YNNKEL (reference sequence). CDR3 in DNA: TGTGCCAGCAGCCAAGACGGGGGGCCCTCACCCCTCCACTTT. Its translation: CASSQDGGPSPLHF.

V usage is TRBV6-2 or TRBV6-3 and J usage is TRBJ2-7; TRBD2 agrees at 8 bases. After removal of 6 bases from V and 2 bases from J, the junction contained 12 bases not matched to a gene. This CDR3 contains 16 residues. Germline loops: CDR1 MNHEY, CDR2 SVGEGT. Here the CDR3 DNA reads TGTGCCAGCAGCCACACCGGGGGCGGGGGGACCTACGAGCAGTACTTC. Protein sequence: CASSHTGGGGTYEQYF.

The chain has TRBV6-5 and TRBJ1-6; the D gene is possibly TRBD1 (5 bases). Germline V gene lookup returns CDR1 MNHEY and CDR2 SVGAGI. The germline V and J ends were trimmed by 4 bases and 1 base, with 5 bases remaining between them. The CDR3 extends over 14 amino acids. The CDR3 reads CASSSGSYNSPLHF. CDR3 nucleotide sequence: TGTGCCAGCAGTTCAGGGTCCTATAATTCACCCCTCCACTTT.

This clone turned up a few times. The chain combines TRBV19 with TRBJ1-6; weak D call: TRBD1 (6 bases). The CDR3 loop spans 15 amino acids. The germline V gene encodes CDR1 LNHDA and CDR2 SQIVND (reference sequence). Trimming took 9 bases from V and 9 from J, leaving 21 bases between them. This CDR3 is CASTEGTILSSPLHF. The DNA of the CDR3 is TGTGCCAGCACCGAAGGGACAATCCTTTCTTCACCCCTCCACTTT.

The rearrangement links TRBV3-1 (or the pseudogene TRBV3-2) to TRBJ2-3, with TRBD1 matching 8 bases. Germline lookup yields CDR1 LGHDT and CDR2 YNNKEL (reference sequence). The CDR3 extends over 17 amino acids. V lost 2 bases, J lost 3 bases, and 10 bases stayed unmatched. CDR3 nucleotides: TGTGCCAGCAGCCAACGGGTGGCAGGGGGCGCGACAGATACGCAGTATTTT. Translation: CASSQRVAGGATDTQYF.